Below, 27 T cell receptor beta chains from the same sample are listed, as sequenced in a study of blood T cell repertoires in COVID-19. Using immunoSEQ multiplex PCR, the repertoire was profiled, and TCRdb retains in-frame clones only, with some absent. In the table there are around 250,000 clones, roughly nine tenths of which are singletons. The specimen sequenced was PBMCs or T cells enriched from blood (not recorded which). Source of these receptors: a human donor in a cohort exposed to, infected with or recovered from COVID-19 (not recorded which). The donor label of this sample is uncertain.

The rearrangement uses TRBV12-2 and TRBJ2-1; TRBD2 is taken as the D call from the table, unchecked against the DNA. TRBV12-2 is a recognized pseudogene. There are 13 residues in the CDR3. The CDR3 protein is CASRLKTSNEQFF. DNA for the CDR3: TGTGCAAGTCGCTTAAAGACTAGCAATGAGCAGTTCTTC.

This clone was recorded only once. The chain recombines TRBV25-1 with TRBJ2-7, with 8 bases that match TRBD1. Losses at the gene ends were 6 bases for V and 4 bases for J; bases not matched to a gene: 14. Germline lookup yields CDR1 MGHDK and CDR2 SYGVNS. The CDR3 is 16 amino acids. CDR3 sequence: CASSDPGTGIFYEQYF. In DNA form, the CDR3 reads TGTGCCAGCAGCGACCCGGGGACAGGTATTTTTTACGAGCAGTACTTC.

The chain carries TRBV7-9 and TRBJ2-1, with 12 bases identical to TRBD2. CDR3 length: 15 amino acids. Trimming took 4 bases from V and 6 from J; bases not matched to a gene: 4. CDR1 and CDR2 from the germline V gene are SEHNR and FQNEAQ (reference sequence). The CDR3 region is CASSSSGGVFNEQFF. The CDR3 bases are TGTGCCAGCAGCTCTAGCGGGGGGGTGTTCAATGAGCAGTTCTTC.

The chain links TRBV12-3 or TRBV12-4 to TRBJ2-7, with D hard to call. Trimming took off 3 bases at V and 5 bases at J, with 11 bases between the two ends. This CDR3 has 13 amino acids. The CDR3 region has the DNA TGTGCCAGCAGTTTCAATCCAGGTCACGAGCAGTACTTC. Protein product: CASSFNPGHEQYF.

The chain carries TRBV2 and TRBJ1-5; D remains unclear. Trimming cost V 3 bases and J 4 bases, with 7 bases left between them. Germline V lookup: CDR1 SNHLY, CDR2 FYNNEI. CDR3 size: 13 residues. Written as DNA, the CDR3 is TGTGCCAGCAGTGAGGGAGGGAATCAGCCCCAGCATTTT. Its protein is CASSEGGNQPQHF.

The rearrangement links TRBV6-1 to TRBJ1-3; no clear D gene. Looked up from germline, CDR1 is MNHNS and CDR2 is SASEGT. The CDR3 totals 12 residues. The V and J ends lost 2 bases and 6 bases respectively, with 5 bases between them. The CDR3 DNA reads TGTGCCAGCAGTGAAATTCAAAACACCATATATTTT. It is translated as CASSEIQNTIYF.

This rearrangement joins TRBV3-1 (or the pseudogene TRBV3-2) to TRBJ2-5, with 9 bases matching TRBD2. Germline V gene sequence: CDR1 LGHDT, CDR2 YNNKEL (reference sequence). The CDR3 length is 15 residues. The junction had 10 bases not matched to a gene; V was cut back by 6 bases and J by 5 bases. The CDR3 coding sequence is TGTGCCAGCAGTCCTCGACCGGGACTAGCCGAGACCCAGTACTTC. The encoded protein is CASSPRPGLAETQYF.

The V and J genes are TRBV6-5 and TRBJ1-1, with 8 nucleotides matching TRBD1. The ends lost 5 bases at V and 2 bases at J; junction bases unmatched: 4. The CDR3 contains 14 residues. CDR1 is MNHEY, CDR2 SVGAGI, per germline. CDR3 sequence reads: CASSRQGTNTEAFF. CDR3 DNA sequence: TGTGCCAGCAGTCGACAGGGGACCAACACTGAAGCTTTCTTT.

The CDR3 reads CASSSAGASQETQYF. The CDR3 DNA reads TGTGCCAGCAGTTCGGCGGGGGCCTCCCAAGAGACCCAGTACTTC. This sequence joins TRBV28 and TRBJ2-5, with D tentatively TRBD2 (7 bases). Germline CDR1 reads MDHEN; CDR2 reads SYDVKM. Trimming removed 4 bases from V and 1 base from J, with 13 bases in between. The CDR3 is 15 residues long.

The V and J genes are TRBV19 and TRBJ1-1; 9 nucleotides match TRBD1. V gave up 6 bases and J gave up 1 base; unmatched junction bases: 9. CDR3 length: 16 residues. Germline V gene sequence: CDR1 LNHDA, CDR2 SQIVND (reference sequence). This chain's CDR3 is CASSFETGGRNTEAFF. CDR3 coding DNA: TGTGCCAGTAGCTTCGAGACAGGGGGTAGGAACACTGAAGCTTTCTTT.

The J gene is TRBJ2-7, the V gene TRBV3-1 (or the pseudogene TRBV3-2); 9 nucleotides line up with TRBD1. V trimming: 1 base; J trimming: 6 bases; junction bases outside the gene matches: 4. The CDR3 sequence is 14 residues long. Germline V lookup: CDR1 LGHDT, CDR2 YNNKEL (reference sequence). CDR3 residues: CASSQVWTGAEQYF. CDR3 DNA sequence: TGTGCCAGCAGCCAAGTCTGGACAGGGGCCGAGCAGTACTTC.

The chain combines TRBV4-2 with TRBJ1-1; 10 nucleotides match TRBD1. The CDR3 covers 16 residues. Germline V lookup: CDR1 LGHNA, CDR2 YNFKEQ. After removal of 1 base from V and 4 bases from J, the junction contained 6 bases not matched to a gene. The CDR3 coding sequence is TGTGCCAGCAGCCAAGTTATCGGGACAGGGGTCACTGAAGCTTTCTTT. It codes for CASSQVIGTGVTEAFF.

The chain couples TRBV5-1 to TRBJ2-5; D may be TRBD2 (7 bases). The CDR3 sequence is 14 residues long. Germline assignment: CDR1 SGHRS and CDR2 YFSETQ. The germline V and J ends were trimmed by 0 bases and 5 bases, with 11 bases remaining between them. The CDR3 DNA is TGCGCCAGCAGCTTGGCGGGGGGCAGGGAGACCCAGTACTTC. The encoded protein is CASSLAGGRETQYF.

The rearrangement joins TRBV6-5 to TRBJ2-7; maybe TRBD1 (6 bases). V dropped 7 bases and J dropped 7 bases, with 14 bases sitting between them. CDR1 MNHEY and CDR2 SVGAGI come from the germline V gene. The CDR3 runs to 12 residues. DNA for the CDR3: TGTGCCAGCATTACCAGGGGCCTGGAGCAGTACTTC. It specifies CASITRGLEQYF.

The genes are TRBV6-6 and TRBJ1-1, with unresolved D. V was cut by 6 bases and J by 6 bases, with 2 bases left in between. This CDR3 region has 9 residues. CDR1 and CDR2 from the germline V gene are MNHNY and SVGAGI (reference sequence). The CDR3 reads CASSSEAFF. CDR3 coding DNA: TGTGCCAGCAGCTCTGAAGCTTTCTTT.

V gene TRBV7-9 combines with J gene TRBJ2-1; TRBD1 matches at 8 bases. After removal of 2 bases from V and 0 bases from J, the junction contained 9 bases not matched to a gene. The CDR3 totals 18 residues. Germline values: CDR1 SEHNR, CDR2 FQNEAQ (reference sequence). The CDR3 loop is CASSLRTGMVSSYNEQFF. CDR3 nucleotide sequence: TGTGCCAGCAGCTTAAGGACAGGGATGGTAAGCTCCTACAATGAGCAGTTCTTC.

The chain carries TRBV9 and TRBJ2-7; 8 positions agree with TRBD1. There are 15 residues in the CDR3. In germline, CDR1 is SGDLS, CDR2 YYNGEE. Trimming took 0 bases from V and 6 from J; bases not matched to a gene: 8. In DNA, the CDR3 is TGTGCCAGCAGCGTAGGGGGCCAGGGGGCAGGCGAGCAGTACTTC. It yields the protein CASSVGGQGAGEQYF. Filled out from reference TRBV9 and TRBJ2-7, the complete variable domain reads DSGVTQTPKHLITATGQRVTLRCSPRSGDLSVYWYQQSLDQGLQFLIQYYNGEERAKGNILERFSAQQFPDLHSELNLSSLELGDSALYFCASSVGGQGAGEQYFGPGTRLTVT.

This chain connects TRBV10-2 to TRBJ2-7; the match to TRBD1 covers 8 bases. CDR3 length: 16 amino acids. CDR1 is WSHSY, CDR2 SAAADI, per germline. V lost 0 bases and J lost 2; bases outside the gene matches: 6. The CDR3, as DNA: TGCGCCAGCAGTGAGTCGCCGGGACAGGCTACCTACGAGCAGTACTTC. Translating it yields CASSESPGQATYEQYF.

The chain joins TRBV5-1 to TRBJ2-3; 8 bases agree with TRBD1. Per the germline V gene, CDR1 is SGHRS and CDR2 is YFSETQ. This CDR3 region has 16 residues. The V gene end was trimmed by 0 bases and the J gene end by 5 bases; junction bases not matched to a gene: 8. The CDR3 DNA reads TGCGCCAGCAGCTTGGAACAGGGGGTTGGTGGAGATACGCAGTATTTT. Translated, it gives CASSLEQGVGGDTQYF.

CDR3 coding DNA: TGTGCCAGCAGACGGGGACAGAACACTGAAGCTTTCTTT. This gives the protein CASRRGQNTEAFF. V usage is TRBV6-5 and J usage is TRBJ1-1; the D gene is possibly TRBD1 (6 bases). Germline V gives CDR1 MNHEY, CDR2 SVGAGI. This CDR3 region has 13 residues. Trimming stripped 6 bases from V and 1 base from J, with 9 bases between.

This sequence joins TRBV11-2 and TRBJ1-1, with 7 bases aligning to TRBD1. CDR1 SGHAT and CDR2 FQNNGV come from the germline V gene. V lost 5 bases to trimming and J lost 4 bases; unmatched junction nucleotides: 4. This CDR3 spans 13 amino acids. Here the CDR3 DNA reads TGTGCCAGCAGCCTAGGGGGCATCACTGAAGCTTTCTTT. Amino acid sequence: CASSLGGITEAFF.

This clone was seen a few times. The chain links TRBV6-5 to TRBJ1-5, with 7 bases matching TRBD1. V lost 6 bases to trimming and J lost 6 bases; unmatched junction nucleotides: 8. Germline CDR1 is MNHEY and CDR2 is SVGAGI. This CDR3 has 14 amino acids. CDR3 nucleotide sequence: TGTGCCAGCAGCTTACAGGGGCAGGGTCAGCCCCAGCATTTT. Translating it yields CASSLQGQGQPQHF.

The V gene is TRBV4-1, the J gene TRBJ2-7; 12 bases are shared with TRBD1. This CDR3 is built from 14 residues. The germline V gene has CDR1 MGHRA and CDR2 YSYEKL. J lost 5 bases, V lost 3 bases, and 2 bases had no gene match. The DNA for the CDR3 is TGCGCCAGCAGCCAGGGACAGGGGGCGGACGAGCAGTACTTC. This sequence encodes CASSQGQGADEQYF.

This sequence joins TRBV9 and TRBJ1-4; D may be TRBD1 (5 bases). V was clipped by 4 bases and J by 7 bases, with 14 bases between them. The CDR3 loop spans 14 amino acids. Per the germline V gene, CDR1 is SGDLS and CDR2 is YYNGEE. The CDR3 bases are TGTGCCAGCAGCCCACAGACGGGGGTTGAAAAACTGTTTTTT. Encoded protein: CASSPQTGVEKLFF.

The CDR3 spells CASRESGTGEAFF. CDR3 nucleotides: TGTGCCAGCAGGGAATCCGGGACAGGGGAAGCTTTCTTT. This sequence joins TRBV2 and TRBJ1-1; 9 bases line up with TRBD1. This CDR3 region has 13 residues. Losses at the gene ends were 6 bases for V and 8 bases for J; bases not matched to a gene: 7. Germline CDR1 SNHLY, CDR2 FYNNEI.

The rearrangement links TRBV12-3 or TRBV12-4 to TRBJ1-2; D not resolved. The CDR3 has 12 amino acids. V gave up 5 bases and J gave up 7 bases, with 11 bases separating them. CDR3 coding DNA: TGTGCCAGCAGTCCCGCGTCTCCTGGCTACACCTTC. Translated, it gives CASSPASPGYTF.

This chain connects TRBV14 to TRBJ1-1; 11 nucleotides match TRBD1. The CDR3 runs 17 residues. J was trimmed by 3 bases and V by 0 bases; bases with no gene match: 6. The V gene's germline CDR1 is SGHDN and CDR2 FVKESK. The CDR3 sequence is CASSQDHWTGGHTEAFF. DNA of the CDR3: TGTGCCAGCAGCCAAGATCACTGGACAGGGGGCCACACTGAAGCTTTCTTT.